Here is one TCR beta chain with its context. This clonotype was seen only a few times. It lacks a known antigen. No per-base quality is available; no much larger clone lies one base away. Library preparation was by 5' RACE. Sequenced on an Illumina HiSeq 2000. Template switching added a universal primer binding site, and the final cDNA carried a unique molecular identifier that allowed TCR cDNA molecules to be counted accurately. Specific primers in the conserved constant-segment region were used to synthesize first-strand cDNA for TCR alpha and beta chains. To control for contamination, each cDNA library was double barcoded with a SMART-Mk sample barcode plus Illumina barcodes. TruSeq adapter sequences and Illumina sample barcodes were added in two successive PCR steps. TCR alpha and beta cDNA libraries were sequenced on the Illumina HiSeq platform with custom primers. The paper's data handling went like this. MiGEC was used to process raw reads and extract unique molecular identifiers, and MiXCR was used to find CDR3 positions. Recombination models were inferred per individual with the repgenHMM and IGoR tools using an EM algorithm. Shared clonotypes were analyzed with the tcR package in R, and sharing was normalized by the product of cloneset sizes. Out-of-frame nonproductive sequences were analyzed to study raw recombination free of thymic and clonal selection effects. TCRdb reprocessing: public reads trimmed at Q25 with fastp, clones called with MiXCR, in-frame beta chains kept. One record per CDR3 amino acid sequence lists the most common genes and DNA. The V and J calls were not made by the authors but by TCRdb's processing. This sample lists 220,000 or so distinct CDR3 sequences; roughly 7% were detected once. About 3.6% of the sample goes to the ten largest clones.

The CDR3 covers 16 residues, taking in both the cysteine and the phenylalanine. The only DNA kept is the CDR3, 48 bases in frame from the first base. Deletion took 0 bases off V and 0 bases off J, with a span of 9 bases between the germline ends. For CDR1 and CDR2, the germline V gene lists SGHDN and FVKESK. This sample was included in a study of identical twins (dated by TCRdb to the mid-2010s). Regarding the complete study: To test whether fetal clonotypes persist, this study deep-sequenced TCR alpha and beta repertoires from monozygotic twins, from unrelated adults of various ages, and from cord blood. To rule out contamination, replicate twin experiments were performed at different times with different library preparation protocols.

Every donor was a healthy Caucasian. The twin cohort comprised three pairs of female monozygotic twins, all aged roughly 18 to 29 years. Miltenyi CD45RO+ enrichment and human naive T-cell isolation kits were used to isolate memory (CD45RO+) and naive T cells from PBMC. Broad study findings and their caveats: Abundant cord blood beta clonotypes had fewer insertions, young adult naive repertoires showed a similar but weaker trend, and memory repertoires showed no such trend. Recombination models systematically underestimated out-of-frame TCR alpha sharing in monozygotic twins but agreed with sharing between unrelated individuals. In beta out-of-frame sequences, excess twin sharing was weaker, because having fewer shared sequences lowered the signal-to-noise ratio. Because the same donors could not be followed over many years, conclusions were based on cross-sectional statistical analysis. Compared with coincidental sharing between unrelated individuals, out-of-frame TCR alpha sequences shared between twins had an excess of sequences with low generation probability. Invariant T cells such as MAIT and iNKT could partly confound zero-insertion analyses, though diverse VJ usage argued against this for most clonotypes.

These sequences were also reported in another study, on yellow fever vaccine responses in identical twins. Taken from the second paper: The authors reported that the T cell response to vaccination in identical twins appeared partly convergent and partly personalized. In identical twins, the study followed T cell clones that responded to the vaccine with precision.

Rearrangement joined TRBV14 to TRBJ1-5, with the D gene not confidently named. The clonotype comes from a woman younger than 35 in good health. Sequencing was carried out using memory (CD45RO+) T cells sorted from blood. In the paper's terms, the cell subset or site label means: CD45RO+ enriched T cells. The nucleotides read TGTGCCAGCAGCCAAGACAGCGAGAATAGCAATCAGCCCCAGCATTTT. Translated, it reads CASSQDSENSNQPQHF.